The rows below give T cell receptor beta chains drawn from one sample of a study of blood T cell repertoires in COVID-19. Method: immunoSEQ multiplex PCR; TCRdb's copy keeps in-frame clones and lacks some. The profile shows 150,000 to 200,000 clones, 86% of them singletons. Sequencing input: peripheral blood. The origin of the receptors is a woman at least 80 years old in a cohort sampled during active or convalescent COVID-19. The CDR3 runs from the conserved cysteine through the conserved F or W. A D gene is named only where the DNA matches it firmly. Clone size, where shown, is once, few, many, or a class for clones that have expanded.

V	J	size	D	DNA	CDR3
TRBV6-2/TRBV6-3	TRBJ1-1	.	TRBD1	TGTGCCAGCAGCACGGGACAGGGGCCCACTGAAGCTTTCTTT	CASSTGQGPTEAFF
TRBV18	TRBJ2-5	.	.	TGTGCCAGCTCACCAACAAAAGAGACCCAGTACTTC	CASSPTKETQYF
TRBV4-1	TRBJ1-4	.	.	TGCGCCAGCAGAGGGGGACATGAAAAACTGTTTTTT	CASRGGHEKLFF
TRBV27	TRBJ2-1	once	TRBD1	TGTGCCAGCAGTCGACAGGGGACATCCTACAATGAGCAGTTCTTC	CASSRQGTSYNEQFF
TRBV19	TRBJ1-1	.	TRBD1	TGTGCCAGTACCAGTGAGGGGGCGTCCACTGAAGCTTTCTTT	CASTSEGASTEAFF
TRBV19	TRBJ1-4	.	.	TGTGCCTCACAGGACGGGCCGGCCAATGAAAAACTGTTTTTT	CASQDGPANEKLFF
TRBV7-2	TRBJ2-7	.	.	TGTGCCAGCAGCCCCAATGCCCGGGGCTCCTACGAGCAGTACTTC	CASSPNARGSYEQYF
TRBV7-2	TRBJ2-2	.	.	TGTGCCAGCAGCTTAGGAGCCCAGGGTGGGGCCGGGGAGCTGTTTTTT	CASSLGAQGGAGELFF
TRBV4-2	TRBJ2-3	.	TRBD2	TGTGCCAGCAGCCATTCAGCGGGAGGGACTAGCACAGATACGCAGTATTTT	CASSHSAGGTSTDTQYF
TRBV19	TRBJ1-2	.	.	TGTGCCAGTAGTCTTTCACAGGGAATTGGGGGCTACACCTTC	CASSLSQGIGGYTF
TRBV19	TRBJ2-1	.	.	TGTGCCAGCCAGGGTAACCACAATGAGCAGTTCTTC	CASQGNHNEQFF
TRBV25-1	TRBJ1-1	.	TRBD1	TGTGCCAGCAGTGAAAGGGACAGGGGGCCCACTGAAGCTTTCTTT	CASSERDRGPTEAFF
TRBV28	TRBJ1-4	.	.	TGTGCCAGCAGACCGCCTCTGGGGCAAAAACTGTTTTTT	CASRPPLGQKLFF
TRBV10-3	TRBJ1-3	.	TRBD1	TGTGCCATCAGTGGAGGGACAGGGCCCACCATATATTTT	CAISGGTGPTIYF
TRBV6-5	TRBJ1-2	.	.	TGTGCCAGCCGAGGTGCGCAGCACCTTGGCTACACCTTC	CASRGAQHLGYTF
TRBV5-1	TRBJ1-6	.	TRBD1	TGCGCCAGCAAACCGGGACAGGGAGTAAGGACACCCCTCCACTTT	CASKPGQGVRTPLHF
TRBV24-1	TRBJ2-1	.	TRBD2	TGTGCCACCAGTGGGATAAGACTAGCGGGAGACAGGAAATACAATGAGCAGTTCTTC	CATSGIRLAGDRKYNEQFF
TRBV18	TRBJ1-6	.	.	TGTGCCAGCTCACCGTCCGCGATTAATTCACCCCTCCACTTT	CASSPSAINSPLHF
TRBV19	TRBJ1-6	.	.	TGTGCCAGCCACCGGGGTAGAGATTCACCCCTCCACTTT	CASHRGRDSPLHF
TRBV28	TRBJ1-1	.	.	TGTGCCAGCGGACTCGGGGGGAAGTACACTGAAGCTTTCTTT	CASGLGGKYTEAFF
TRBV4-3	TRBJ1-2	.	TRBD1	TGCGCCAGCAGCCCGGGACAGATACATTACTATGGCTACACCTTC	CASSPGQIHYYGYTF
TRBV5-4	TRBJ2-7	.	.	TGTGCCAGCAGCCCTTCTTTAGAGCAGTACTTC	CASSPSLEQYF
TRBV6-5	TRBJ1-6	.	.	TGTGCCAGCAGACGTCGACAGACTTATAATTCACCCCTCCACTTT	CASRRRQTYNSPLHF
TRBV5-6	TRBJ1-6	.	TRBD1	TGTGCCAGCAGCACAGGACAGGGGAATTCACCCCTCCACTTT	CASSTGQGNSPLHF
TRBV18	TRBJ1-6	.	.	TGTGCCAGCTCACCGGGCAGAAGCTCCTATAATTCACCCCTCCACTTT	CASSPGRSSYNSPLHF
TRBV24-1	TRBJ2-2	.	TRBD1	TGTGCCACCAGTGCCTCCGGGACAGCTTTTTTTTTGAACACCGGGGAGCTGTTTTTT	CATSASGTAFFLNTGELFF
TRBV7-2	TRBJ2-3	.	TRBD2	TGTGCCAGCAGCTTAAGCTCTAGCGGGAGTACAGATACGCAGTATTTT	CASSLSSSGSTDTQYF
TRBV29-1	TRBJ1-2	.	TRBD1	TGCAGCGTTGAAGCGGTGGCAGGGGGAGATGGCTACACCTTC	CSVEAVAGGDGYTF
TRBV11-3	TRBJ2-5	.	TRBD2	TGTGCCAGCAGCGTGGGACTAGCGGGGGGCTACCAAGAGACCCAGTACTTC	CASSVGLAGGYQETQYF
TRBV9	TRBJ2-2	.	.	TGTGCCAGCAGCGTAGACTTGACCGGGGAGCTGTTTTTT	CASSVDLTGELFF
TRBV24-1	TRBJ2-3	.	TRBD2	TGTGCCACCAGTGATTTGCCAGCGGGGGGTTCAGATACGCAGTATTTT	CATSDLPAGGSDTQYF
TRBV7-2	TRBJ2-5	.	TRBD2	TGTGCCAGCAGCTTAGGCCTCGGACTAGCGGGGCCACAAGAGACCCAGTACTTC	CASSLGLGLAGPQETQYF
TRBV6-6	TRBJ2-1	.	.	TGTGCCAGCACTCGGGGAGCTTTATACAATGAGCAGTTCTTC	CASTRGALYNEQFF
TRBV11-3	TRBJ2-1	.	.	TGTGCCAGCAGCTCCGGGCGGCAGGGGACGCCAGGTGAGCAGTTCTTC	CASSSGRQGTPGEQFF
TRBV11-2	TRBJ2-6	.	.	TGTGCCAGCAGCATTACCTATTCTGGGGCCAACGTCCTGACTTTC	CASSITYSGANVLTF
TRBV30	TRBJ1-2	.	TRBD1	TGTGCCTGGAGTGTACTCAGGACAGGGGGCCACTATGGCTACACCTTC	CAWSVLRTGGHYGYTF
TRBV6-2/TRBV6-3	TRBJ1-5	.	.	TGTGCCAGCAGCCGAAAGAGTAGCAATCAGCCCCAGCATTTT	CASSRKSSNQPQHF
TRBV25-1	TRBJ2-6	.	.	TGTGCCAGCAGGGAAACCCCCGGCTCTGGGGCCAACGTCCTGACTTTC	CASRETPGSGANVLTF
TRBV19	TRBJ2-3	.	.	TGTGCCAGTAACTCGGACAGAGCCACAGATACGCAGTATTTT	CASNSDRATDTQYF
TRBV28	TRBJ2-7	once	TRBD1	TGTGCCAGCAACGTAAATGGACAGGGGGCTAGCTCCTACGAGCAGTACTTC	CASNVNGQGASSYEQYF
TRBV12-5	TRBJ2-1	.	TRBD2	TGTGCTAGTGGTTTGCAGATCGGACTAGGTTACAATGAGCAGTTCTTC	CASGLQIGLGYNEQFF
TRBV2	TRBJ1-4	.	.	TGTGCCAGCAGTGATTTGGACAGAAGAGATAATGAAAAACTGTTTTTT	CASSDLDRRDNEKLFF
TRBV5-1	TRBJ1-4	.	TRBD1	TGCGCCAGCAGCTTGGATGGGACAGGGGATGAAAAACTGTTTTTT	CASSLDGTGDEKLFF
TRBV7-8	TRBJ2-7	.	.	TGTGCCAGCAGCCCACGGGAGTCAGCGAACTCCTACGAGCAGTACTTC	CASSPRESANSYEQYF
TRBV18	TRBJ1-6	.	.	TGTGCCAGCTCACAGACAGATAATTCACCCCTCCACTTT	CASSQTDNSPLHF
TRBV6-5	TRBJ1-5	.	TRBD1	TGTGCCATAGGGACAGGGTTTAATCAGCCCCAGCATTTT	CAIGTGFNQPQHF
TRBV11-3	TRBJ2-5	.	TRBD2	TGTGCCAGCAGCTTAGGCGGGACTAGCGGAGTCGAGACCCAGTACTTC	CASSLGGTSGVETQYF
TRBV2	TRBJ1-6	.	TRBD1	TGTGCCAGCAGGGCTCGGGACAGAAAGAATTCACCCCTCCACTTT	CASRARDRKNSPLHF
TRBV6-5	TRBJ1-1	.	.	TGTGCCAGCGCACATCTGAACACTGAAGCTTTCTTT	CASAHLNTEAFF
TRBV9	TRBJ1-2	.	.	TGTGCCAGCAGCGTAGCCGGTGGGGGGACCTATGGCTACACCTTC	CASSVAGGGTYGYTF
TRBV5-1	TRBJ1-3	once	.	TGCGCCAGCAGCTTGGCCGGAGAAGGGGCTGGAAACACCATATATTTT	CASSLAGEGAGNTIYF
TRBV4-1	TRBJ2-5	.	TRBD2	TGCGCCAGCAGCCAAGATCCGGGACTAGCGGGAGTTCTAGAGACCCAGTACTTC	CASSQDPGLAGVLETQYF
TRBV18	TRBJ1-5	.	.	TGTGCCAGCTCACCACCGGGGGGGGGCGGCACTCAGCCCCAGCATTTT	CASSPPGGGGTQPQHF
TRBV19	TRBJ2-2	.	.	TGTGCCAGTAGTATTGGTACGGGCGGGGAGCTGTTTTTT	CASSIGTGGELFF
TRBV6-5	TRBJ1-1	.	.	TGTGCCAGCAGTTACTCGCCCCGGGGAGACACTGAAGCTTTCTTT	CASSYSPRGDTEAFF
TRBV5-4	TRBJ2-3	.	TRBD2	TGTGCCAGCAGCCACGACGGGACTAGCGGAGATACGCAGTATTTT	CASSHDGTSGDTQYF
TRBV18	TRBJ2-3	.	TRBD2	TGTGCCAGCTCACCCCAGGGAGGGGAGACGCAGTATTTT	CASSPQGGETQYF
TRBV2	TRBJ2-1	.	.	TGTGCCAGCAGTGAAGCGCAACCAGATTACAATGAGCAGTTCTTC	CASSEAQPDYNEQFF
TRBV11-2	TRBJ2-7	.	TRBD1	TGTGCCAGCAGCTTAGCGGGACAGGGCCCCTACGAGCAGTACTTC	CASSLAGQGPYEQYF
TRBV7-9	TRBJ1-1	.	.	TGTGCCAGCCCCCCCCCGACGACAGGGAACACTGAAGCTTTCTTT	CASPPPTTGNTEAFF